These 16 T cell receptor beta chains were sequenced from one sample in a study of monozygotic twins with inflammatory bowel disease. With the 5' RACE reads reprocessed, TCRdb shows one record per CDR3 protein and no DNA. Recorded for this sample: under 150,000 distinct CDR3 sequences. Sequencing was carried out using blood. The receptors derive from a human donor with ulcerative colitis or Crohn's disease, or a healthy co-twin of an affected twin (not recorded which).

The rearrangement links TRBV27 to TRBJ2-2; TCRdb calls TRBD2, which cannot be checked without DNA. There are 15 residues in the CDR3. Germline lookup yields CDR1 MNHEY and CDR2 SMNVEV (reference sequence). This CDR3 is CASSFEGGLTGELFF.

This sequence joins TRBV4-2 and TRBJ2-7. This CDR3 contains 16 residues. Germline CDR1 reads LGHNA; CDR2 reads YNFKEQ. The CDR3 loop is CASSQERVGLAYEQYF.

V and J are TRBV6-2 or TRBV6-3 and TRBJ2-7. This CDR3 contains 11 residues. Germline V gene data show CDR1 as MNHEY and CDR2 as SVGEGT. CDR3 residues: CASSYGELQYF.

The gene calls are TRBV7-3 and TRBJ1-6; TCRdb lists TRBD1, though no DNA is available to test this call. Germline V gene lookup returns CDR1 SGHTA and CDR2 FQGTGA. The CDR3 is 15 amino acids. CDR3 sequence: CASSLGGQGISPLHF.

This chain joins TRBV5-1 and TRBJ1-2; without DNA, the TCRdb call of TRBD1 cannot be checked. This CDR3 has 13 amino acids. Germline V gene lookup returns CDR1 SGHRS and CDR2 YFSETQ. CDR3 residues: CASSFDRSYGYTF.

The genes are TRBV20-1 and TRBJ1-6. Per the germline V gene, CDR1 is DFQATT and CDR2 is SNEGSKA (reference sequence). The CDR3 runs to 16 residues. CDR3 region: CSARRDPTQINSPLHF.

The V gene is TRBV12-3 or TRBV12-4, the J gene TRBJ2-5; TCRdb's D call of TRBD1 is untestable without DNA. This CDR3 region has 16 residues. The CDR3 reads CASSLARRQGQETQYF.

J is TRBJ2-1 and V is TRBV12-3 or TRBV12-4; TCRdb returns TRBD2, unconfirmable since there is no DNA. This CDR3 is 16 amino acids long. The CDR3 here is CASSLKGRLVYNEQFF.

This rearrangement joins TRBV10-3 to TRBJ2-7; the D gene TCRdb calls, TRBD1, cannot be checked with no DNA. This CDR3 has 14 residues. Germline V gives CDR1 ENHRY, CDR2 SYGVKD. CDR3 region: CAISDQGSYYEQYF.

CDR3 protein: CASSQDSYNEQFF. J is TRBJ2-1 and V is TRBV4-3. Germline CDR1 LGHNA, CDR2 YSLEER. CDR3 length equals 13 residues.

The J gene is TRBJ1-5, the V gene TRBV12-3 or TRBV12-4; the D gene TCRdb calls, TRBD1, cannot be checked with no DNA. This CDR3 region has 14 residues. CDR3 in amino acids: CASSPTGGGQPQHF.

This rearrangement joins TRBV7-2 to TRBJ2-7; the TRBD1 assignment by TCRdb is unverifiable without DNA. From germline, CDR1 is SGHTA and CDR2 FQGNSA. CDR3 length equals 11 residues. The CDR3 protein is CASSLTGEQYF.

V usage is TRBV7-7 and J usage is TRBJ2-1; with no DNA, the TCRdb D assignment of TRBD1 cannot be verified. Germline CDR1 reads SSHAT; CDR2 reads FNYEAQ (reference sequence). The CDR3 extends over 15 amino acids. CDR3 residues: CASSPGQGADNEQFF. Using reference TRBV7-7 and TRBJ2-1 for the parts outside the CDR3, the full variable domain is GAGVSQSPRYKVTKRGQDVTLRCDPISSHATLYWYQQALGQGPEFLTYFNYEAQPDKSGLPSDRFSAERPEGSISTLTIQRTEQRDSAMYRCASSPGQGADNEQFFGPGTRLTVL.

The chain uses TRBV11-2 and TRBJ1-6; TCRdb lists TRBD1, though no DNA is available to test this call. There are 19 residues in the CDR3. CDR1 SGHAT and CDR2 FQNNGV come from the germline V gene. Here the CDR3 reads CASSLVVLWTGMSYSPLHF.

The CDR3 here is CASRFGTGGFEAFF. The V and J genes are TRBV5-1 and TRBJ1-1; TCRdb picks TRBD1, but there is no DNA to check that call. This CDR3 spans 14 amino acids. Germline assignment: CDR1 SGHRS and CDR2 YFSETQ.

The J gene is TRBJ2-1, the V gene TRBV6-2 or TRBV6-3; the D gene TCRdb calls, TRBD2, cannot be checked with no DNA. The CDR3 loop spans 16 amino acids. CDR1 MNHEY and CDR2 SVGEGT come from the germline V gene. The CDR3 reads CASSYQIAGGRNEQFF.